This TCR beta chain was observed in a study of blood T cell repertoires in COVID-19. Generated by immunoSEQ multiplex PCR, the TCRdb table keeps only in-frame clones and is missing some. The sample includes 350,000 to 450,000 clones, 70% to 90% of them seen just once. In germline, CDR1 is SGHDT, CDR2 YYEEEE. The CDR3 consists of 15 residues. V gave up 3 bases and J gave up 4 bases, with 14 bases separating them. This clone was seen only once. The chain carries TRBV5-6 and TRBJ1-3; possibly TRBD1 for D (5 bases). Sequences were obtained from PBMCs or T cells enriched from blood (not recorded which). The origin of this receptor is a woman younger than 35 who had been exposed to COVID-19. The CDR3 reads CASSSSETEGNTIYF. The CDR3 DNA sequence: TGTGCCAGCAGCTCGTCGGAGACAGAGGGAAACACCATATATTTT.